This T cell receptor beta chain was recovered during a study of shared clonotypes between healthy human individuals. Regarding the study as a whole: Donor clonotype sharing was expected to depend on sequencing depth. The authors sampled blood alone, and tissue repertoires likely differ.

The repertoire was sequenced with immunoSEQ multiplex PCR; TCRdb's copy has only in-frame clones and lacks some. The table has fewer than 600,000 clones, around three quarters seen once; the top ten hold around 12%. For this clone: Its cognate antigen is unknown.

V gave up 4 bases and J gave up 4 bases, with 15 bases separating them. This CDR3 is built from 14 residues. CDR1 and CDR2 from the germline V gene are SGHNT and YYREEE (reference sequence). Only Caucasian adults living in Nashville, Tennessee made up the donor group. The rearrangement links TRBV5-4 to TRBJ2-7; the D is unclear. The sample comprised PBMCs. This TCR was recovered from a woman aged 40 to 50 in good health. Some clones in this sample may be carry-over from other donors' samples. CDR3 in DNA: TGTGCCAGCAGCCCTGCCCGTAGGGATTACGAGCAGTACTTC. It specifies CASSPARRDYEQYF.